This T cell receptor (beta chain) appears in the sequencing data of a study of T cells after posttransplantation cyclophosphamide. Trimming cost V 7 bases and J 4 bases; bases outside gene matches: 6. Per the germline V gene, CDR1 is SQVTM and CDR2 is ANQGSEA. This CDR3 region has 13 residues. This clone has ten or more counts. The protocol was immunoSEQ multiplex PCR, while the TCRdb copy is restricted to in-frame clones and leaves out a portion. The table lists approximately 24,000 clones, with no singletons. The rearrangement uses TRBV29-1 and TRBJ2-1; 8 nucleotides align to TRBD1. Sequenced material: PBMCs. The source of this sequence is a man aged 50 to 59 in good health, CMV-negative, and a related stem cell transplant donor. The CDR3 DNA follows: TGCAGCGGCCGGGACAGGATTTACAATGAGCAGTTCTTC. This sequence encodes CSGRDRIYNEQFF.